These 25 T cell receptor beta chains were sequenced from one sample in a study of blood T cells in healthy people across ages. A second PCR of 7 to 11 cycles used a sample-barcoded 5' primer and a J-beta primer mix. TCRdb fed the 5' RACE reads into MiXCR, producing one record per CDR3 protein. The data contain roughly 2 million distinct CDR3 sequences, around 48% of them singletons. Sequenced sample: blood. The receptors shown here come from a woman in her forties in good health.

The chain carries TRBV6-2 or TRBV6-3 and TRBJ2-1; D may correspond to TRBD1 or TRBD2 (6 bases each). Germline CDR1 reads MNHEY; CDR2 reads SVGEGT. This CDR3 contains 16 residues. Trimming shortened V by 2 bases and J by 0 bases, and 11 bases separated the two germline ends. DNA for the CDR3: TGTGCCAGCAGTTACGGTGGAGGGGGCTCCTACAATGAGCAGTTCTTC. Translating gives CASSYGGGGSYNEQFF.

The chain couples TRBV7-2 to TRBJ2-4; TRBD1 matches 8 bases. J gave up 0 bases and V 0 bases, and 7 bases lay outside the gene matches. Germline V gene sequence: CDR1 SGHTA, CDR2 FQGNSA. The CDR3 loop spans 18 amino acids. CDR3 in amino acids: CASSLAMGQVLAKNIQYF. CDR3 coding DNA: TGTGCCAGCAGCTTAGCGATGGGACAGGTACTAGCCAAAAACATTCAGTACTTC.

This chain joins TRBV10-3 and TRBJ2-3, with a possible D match to TRBD1 (6 bases). Trimming shortened V by 9 bases and J by 3 bases, and 16 bases separated the two germline ends. This CDR3 has 14 amino acids. Germline lookup yields CDR1 ENHRY and CDR2 SYGVKD. The CDR3 coding sequence is TGTGCCATAGCCTCAGGGGCGAGAACAGATACGCAGTATTTT. This codes for CAIASGARTDTQYF.

Regarding this clonotype: This clone may be a read error of a much larger clone one base away. This sequence joins TRBV6-4 and TRBJ2-6, with a weak D call TRBD2 (6 bases). The CDR3 is 13 residues long. CDR1 and CDR2 (germline): MRHNA, SNTAGT. V shed 10 bases and J shed 2 bases, with 9 bases lying between them. The chain's CDR3 is CATREAGANVLTF. Here the CDR3 DNA reads TGTGCCACCAGGGAGGCTGGGGCCAACGTCCTGACTTTC.

The chain recombines TRBV7-9 with TRBJ1-2, with D possibly TRBD1 on 5 matching bases. The germline CDR1 and CDR2 sequences are SEHNR and FQNEAQ (reference sequence). The V end was cut by 1 base, the J end by 6 bases, with 9 bases between. The CDR3 contains 13 residues. The CDR3 is CASSLGQTNGYTF. CDR3 bases: TGTGCCAGCAGCTTAGGACAGACAAATGGCTACACCTTC.

This clonotype came up a few times. The chain recombines TRBV12-5 with TRBJ2-3, with TRBD2 matching 7 bases. The length of the CDR3 is 14 residues. Germline V gene data show CDR1 as LGHNT and CDR2 as FRNRAP. J was trimmed by 3 bases and V by 3 bases; bases with no gene match: 3. This CDR3 reads CASGFNGRTDTQYF. The CDR3 nucleotides are TGTGCTAGTGGTTTTAACGGGAGGACAGATACGCAGTATTTT.

Only one count was recorded for this clonotype. This chain uses TRBV6-5 with TRBJ1-1, with TRBD1 identical over 7 bases. Trimming cost V 2 bases and J 2 bases; bases outside gene matches: 8. CDR1 MNHEY and CDR2 SVGAGI come from the germline V gene. The CDR3 totals 16 residues. CDR3 residues: CASSYLLTGSNTEAFF. The CDR3, as DNA: TGTGCCAGCAGTTACCTATTGACAGGGAGCAACACTGAAGCTTTCTTT.

This chain links TRBV29-1 with TRBJ2-3, with D unclear. V lost 3 bases and J 0 bases, leaving 10 bases between the germline ends. Looked up from germline, CDR1 is SQVTM and CDR2 is ANQGSEA. There are 14 residues in the CDR3. The CDR3 DNA reads as TGCAGCGTTGATCTGCCGGATAGCACAGATACGCAGTATTTT. It encodes CSVDLPDSTDTQYF.

The chain links TRBV29-1 to TRBJ1-2; tentative D call: TRBD1 (6 bases). The CDR3 extends over 14 amino acids. The germline V and J ends were trimmed by 7 bases and 0 bases, with 15 bases remaining between them. The germline CDR1 and CDR2 sequences are SQVTM and ANQGSEA. The CDR3 protein is CSADPQGANYGYTF. The CDR3 DNA reads as TGCAGCGCCGATCCACAGGGCGCTAACTATGGCTACACCTTC.

The J gene is TRBJ1-2, the V gene TRBV6-5; 8 nucleotides align to TRBD1. The length of the CDR3 is 16 residues. After removal of 6 bases from V and 7 bases from J, the junction contained 16 bases not matched to a gene. Germline CDR1 MNHEY, CDR2 SVGAGI. Here the CDR3 reads CASRDKSTGAYAGYTF. The CDR3 nucleotides read TGTGCCAGCAGGGATAAATCGACAGGGGCTTATGCTGGCTACACCTTC.

The gene calls are TRBV12-3 or TRBV12-4 and TRBJ1-6; tentatively, D is TRBD1 (5 bases). With 6 bases removed from V and 7 bases from J, the gap between germline ends came to 16 bases. CDR3 size: 15 residues. The CDR3 here is CASSHMRGGNSPLHF. In DNA form, the CDR3 reads TGTGCCAGCAGCCACATGCGGGGGGGGAATTCACCCCTCCACTTT.

J is TRBJ2-3 and V is TRBV2, with D perhaps being TRBD1 or TRBD2 (5 bases each). V lost 6 bases and J lost 5, with 15 bases in between. CDR1 is SNHLY and CDR2 is FYNNEI in the germline V gene. The CDR3 totals 14 residues. CDR3 bases: TGTGCCAGCAGGGCGGACTCAAGGGGAGATACGCAGTATTTT. Translation: CASRADSRGDTQYF.

The CDR3 bases are TGTGCCAGCAGCTTAGAGGCAGGGAGTGACATTCAGTACTTC. Amino acid sequence: CASSLEAGSDIQYF. The chain uses TRBV11-3 and TRBJ2-5; D might be TRBD1 or TRBD2, each matching 5 bases. The DNA end favors TRBJ2-4, so the J call may be wrong. Germline V gives CDR1 SGHNT, CDR2 YENEEA. The CDR3 spans 14 residues.

This clonotype was observed a handful of times. This chain connects TRBV9 to TRBJ2-3; perhaps TRBD2 as D (6 bases). The germline gives CDR1 SGDLS, CDR2 YYNGEE. V dropped 2 bases and J dropped 4 bases, with 11 bases sitting between them. The CDR3 runs 14 residues. The CDR3 region has the DNA TGTGCCAGCAGCGTTCGACTAGTTTCAGATACGCAGTATTTT. Encoded protein: CASSVRLVSDTQYF.

This clonotype was recorded a few times. The chain has TRBV7-9 and TRBJ1-2, with TRBD1 identical over 8 bases. The length of the CDR3 is 15 residues. Looked up from germline, CDR1 is SEHNR and CDR2 is FQNEAQ (reference sequence). The J segment lost 5 bases and the V segment lost 4 bases, leaving 9 bases of the junction unmatched. Here the CDR3 reads CASSSTRGHYYGYTF. As DNA, the CDR3 is TGTGCCAGCAGCTCAACCAGGGGGCACTATTATGGCTACACCTTC.

This rearrangement joins TRBV27 to TRBJ1-2; D uncertain. CDR3 length equals 13 residues. Per the germline V gene, CDR1 is MNHEY and CDR2 is SMNVEV (reference sequence). V lost 5 bases and J lost 4, with 11 bases in between. CDR3 DNA: TGTGCCAGCAGTCGGGGATACGGCTATGGCTACACCTTC. Its translation is CASSRGYGYGYTF.

This clonotype came up a few times. The chain links TRBV5-1 to TRBJ2-1, with 14 bases aligning to TRBD2. Unmatched junction bases numbered 6, after V lost 4 bases and J lost 0 bases. The germline gives CDR1 SGHRS, CDR2 YFSETQ. This CDR3 is built from 18 residues. The DNA of the CDR3 is TGCGCCAGCAGCGTACGACTAGCGGGGGGGCCCTCCTACAATGAGCAGTTCTTC. Translating it yields CASSVRLAGGPSYNEQFF.

The rearrangement joins TRBV6-5 to TRBJ2-3, with unresolved D. This CDR3 is built from 16 residues. V was trimmed by 2 bases and J by 0 bases, leaving 12 bases between them. Germline loops: CDR1 MNHEY, CDR2 SVGAGI. CDR3 sequence reads: CASSYHSTSSTDTQYF. DNA for the CDR3: TGTGCCAGCAGTTACCACTCGACCTCCAGCACAGATACGCAGTATTTT.

This clonotype has just a few counts. The CDR3 loop is CASSLAGGVSSYEQYF. CDR3 coding DNA: TGTGCCAGCAGCTTAGCGGGGGGCGTTAGCTCCTACGAGCAGTACTTC. This chain uses TRBV7-8 with TRBJ2-7, with D tentatively TRBD1 or TRBD2 (6 bases each). There are 16 residues in the CDR3. The V and J ends lost 0 bases and 0 bases respectively, with 12 bases between them. Germline values: CDR1 SGHVS, CDR2 FQNEAQ. The full variable domain, rest sourced from reference TRBV7-8 and TRBJ2-7, is GAGVSQSPRYKVAKRGQDVALRCDPISGHVSLFWYQQALGQGPEFLTYFQNEAQLDKSGLPSDRFFAERPEGSVSTLKIQRTQQEDSAVYLCASSLAGGVSSYEQYFGPGTRLTVT.

This chain uses TRBV5-1 with TRBJ1-5; D is perhaps TRBD1 (6 bases). The CDR3 covers 15 residues. Trimming took 2 bases from V and 4 from J, leaving 13 bases between them. Germline V gene data show CDR1 as SGHRS and CDR2 as YFSETQ. The CDR3, as DNA: TGCGCCAGCAGCTTAGGCCGGGGGGCGAATCAGCCCCAGCATTTT. It encodes CASSLGRGANQPQHF.

The chain carries TRBV7-2 and TRBJ2-1; TRBD2 matches at 9 bases. J lost 9 bases, V lost 0 bases, and 6 bases had no gene match. Germline lookup yields CDR1 SGHTA and CDR2 FQGNSA. The CDR3 is 15 residues long. This CDR3 is CASSLAAEREVEQFF. The CDR3 bases are TGTGCCAGCAGCTTAGCGGCCGAGCGGGAGGTTGAGCAGTTCTTC.

This sequence joins TRBV28 and TRBJ2-1, with TRBD2 identical over 10 bases. The germline gives CDR1 MDHEN, CDR2 SYDVKM. Trimming at V came to 6 bases and at J to 0 bases, leaving 8 bases not matched to a gene. The CDR3 is 17 amino acids. This chain's CDR3 is CASRPLLAGASYNEQFF. In DNA form, the CDR3 reads TGTGCCAGCAGACCACTCCTAGCGGGGGCCTCCTACAATGAGCAGTTCTTC.

This clonotype came up a few times. The chain has TRBV20-1 and TRBJ2-1, with D hard to call. The V end was cut by 1 base, the J end by 8 bases, with 6 bases between. CDR1 is DFQATT and CDR2 is SNEGSKA in the germline V gene (reference sequence). The CDR3 has 11 residues. The chain's CDR3 is CSARVRDEQFF. CDR3 DNA: TGCAGTGCTAGAGTCCGGGATGAGCAGTTCTTC.

This rearrangement joins TRBV4-2 to TRBJ2-3; either TRBD1 or TRBD2 may fit D (6 bases each). The CDR3 is 17 residues long. Germline CDR1 reads LGHNA; CDR2 reads YNFKEQ. The V end lost 0 bases, the J end lost 2 bases, and 15 bases lay between the germline ends. For the CDR3, the DNA is TGTGCCAGCAGCCAAGATTGGGGGGCGGCTGCCACAGATACGCAGTATTTT. It is translated as CASSQDWGAAATDTQYF.

This chain uses TRBV6-5 with TRBJ1-4; D ambiguous. The CDR3 totals 14 residues. CDR1 is MNHEY, CDR2 SVGAGI, per germline. Trimming took off 3 bases at V and 0 bases at J, with 5 bases between the two ends. CDR3 sequence: CASSYRPTNEKLFF. The CDR3 DNA follows: TGTGCCAGCAGTTATCGGCCAACTAATGAAAAACTGTTTTTT.